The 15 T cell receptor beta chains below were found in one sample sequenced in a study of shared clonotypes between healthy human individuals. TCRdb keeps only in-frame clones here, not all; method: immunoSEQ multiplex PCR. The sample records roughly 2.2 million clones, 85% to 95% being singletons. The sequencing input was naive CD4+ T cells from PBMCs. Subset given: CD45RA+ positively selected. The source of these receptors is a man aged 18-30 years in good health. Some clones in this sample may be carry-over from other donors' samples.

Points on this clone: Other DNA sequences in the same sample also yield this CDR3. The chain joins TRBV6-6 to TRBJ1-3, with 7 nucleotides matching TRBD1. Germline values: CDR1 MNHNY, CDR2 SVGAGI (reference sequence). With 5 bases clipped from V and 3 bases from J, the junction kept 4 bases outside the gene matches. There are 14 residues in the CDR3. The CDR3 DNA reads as TGTGCCAGCAGTGACAGGGTGTTTGGAAACACCATATATTTT. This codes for CASSDRVFGNTIYF.

The CDR3 region has the DNA TGTGCCAGCTCCAACACCAGAGACCAAGAGACCCAGTACTTC. Its translation: CASSNTRDQETQYF. The V gene is TRBV18, the J gene TRBJ2-5; the D is unclear. Germline V gene sequence: CDR1 KGHSH, CDR2 LQKENI. This CDR3 contains 14 residues. V shed 6 bases and J shed 0 bases, with 11 bases lying between them.

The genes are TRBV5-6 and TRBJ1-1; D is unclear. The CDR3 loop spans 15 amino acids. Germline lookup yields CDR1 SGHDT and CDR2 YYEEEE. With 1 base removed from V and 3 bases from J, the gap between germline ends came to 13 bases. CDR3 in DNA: TGTGCCAGCAGCTTGCGTAGGATCTGGGACACTGAAGCTTTCTTT. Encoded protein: CASSLRRIWDTEAFF.

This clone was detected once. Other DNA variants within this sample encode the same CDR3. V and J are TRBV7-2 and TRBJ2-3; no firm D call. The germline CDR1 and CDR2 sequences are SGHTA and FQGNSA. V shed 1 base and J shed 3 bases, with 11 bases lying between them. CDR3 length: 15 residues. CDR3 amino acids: CASSLGGGITDTQYF. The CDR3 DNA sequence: TGTGCCAGCAGCTTAGGGGGTGGTATTACAGATACGCAGTATTTT.

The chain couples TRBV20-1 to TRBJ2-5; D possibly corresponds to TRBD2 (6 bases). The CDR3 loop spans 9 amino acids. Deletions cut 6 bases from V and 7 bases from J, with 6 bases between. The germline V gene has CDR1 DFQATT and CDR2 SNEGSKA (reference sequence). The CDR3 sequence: CSAGGTQYF. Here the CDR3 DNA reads TGCAGTGCCGGGGGGACCCAGTACTTC.

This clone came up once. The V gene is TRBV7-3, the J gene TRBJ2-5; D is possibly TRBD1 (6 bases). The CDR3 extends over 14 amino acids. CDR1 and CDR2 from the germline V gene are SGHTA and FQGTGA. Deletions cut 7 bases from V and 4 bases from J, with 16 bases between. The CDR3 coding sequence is TGTGCCAGCAACGGACAGACCTCTAGAGAGACCCAGTACTTC. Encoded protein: CASNGQTSRETQYF.

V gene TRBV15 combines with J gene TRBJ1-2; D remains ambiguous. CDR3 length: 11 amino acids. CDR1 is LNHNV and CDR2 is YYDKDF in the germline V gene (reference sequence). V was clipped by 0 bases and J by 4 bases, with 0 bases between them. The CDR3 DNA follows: TGTGCCACCAGCAGAGACTATGGCTACACCTTC. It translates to CATSRDYGYTF.

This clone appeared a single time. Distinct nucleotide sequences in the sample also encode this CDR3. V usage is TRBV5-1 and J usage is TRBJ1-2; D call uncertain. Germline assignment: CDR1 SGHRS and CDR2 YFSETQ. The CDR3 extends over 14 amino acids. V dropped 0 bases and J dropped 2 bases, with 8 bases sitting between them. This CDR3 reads CASSLDARNYGYTF. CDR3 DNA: TGCGCCAGCAGCTTGGATGCCAGGAACTATGGCTACACCTTC.

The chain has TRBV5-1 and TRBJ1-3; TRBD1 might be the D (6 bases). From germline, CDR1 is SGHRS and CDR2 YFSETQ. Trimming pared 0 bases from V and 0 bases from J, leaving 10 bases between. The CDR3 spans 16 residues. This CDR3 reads CASSLAGVASGNTIYF. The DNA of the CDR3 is TGCGCCAGCAGCTTGGCAGGGGTAGCCTCTGGAAACACCATATATTTT. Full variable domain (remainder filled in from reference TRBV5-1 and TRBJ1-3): KAGVTQTPRYLIKTRGQQVTLSCSPISGHRSVSWYQQTPGQGLQFLFEYFSETQRNKGNFPGRFSGRQFSNSRSEMNVSTLELGDSALYLCASSLAGVASGNTIYFGEGSWLTVV.

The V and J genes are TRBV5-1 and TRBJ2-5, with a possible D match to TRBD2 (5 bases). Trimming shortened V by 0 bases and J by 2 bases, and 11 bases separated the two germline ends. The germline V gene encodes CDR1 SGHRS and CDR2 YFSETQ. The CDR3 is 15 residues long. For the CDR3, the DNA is TGCGCCAGCAGCTTGGATCATCAGCGGCAAGAGACCCAGTACTTC. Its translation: CASSLDHQRQETQYF. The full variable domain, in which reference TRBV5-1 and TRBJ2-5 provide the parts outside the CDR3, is KAGVTQTPRYLIKTRGQQVTLSCSPISGHRSVSWYQQTPGQGLQFLFEYFSETQRNKGNFPGRFSGRQFSNSRSEMNVSTLELGDSALYLCASSLDHQRQETQYFGPGTRLLVL.

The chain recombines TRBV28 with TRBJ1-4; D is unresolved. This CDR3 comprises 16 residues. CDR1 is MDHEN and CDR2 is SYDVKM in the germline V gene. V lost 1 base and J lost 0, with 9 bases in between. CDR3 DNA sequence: TGTGCCAGCAGTTTATCCGAGAGTGCAACTAATGAAAAACTGTTTTTT. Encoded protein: CASSLSESATNEKLFF.

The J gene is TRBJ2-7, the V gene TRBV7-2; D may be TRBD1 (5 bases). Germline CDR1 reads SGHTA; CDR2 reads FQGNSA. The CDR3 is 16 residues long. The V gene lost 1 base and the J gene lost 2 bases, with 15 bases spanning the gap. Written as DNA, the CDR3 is TGTGCCAGCAGCTTAGGACCCCAGGGCAGGGCCTACGAGCAGTACTTC. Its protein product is CASSLGPQGRAYEQYF.

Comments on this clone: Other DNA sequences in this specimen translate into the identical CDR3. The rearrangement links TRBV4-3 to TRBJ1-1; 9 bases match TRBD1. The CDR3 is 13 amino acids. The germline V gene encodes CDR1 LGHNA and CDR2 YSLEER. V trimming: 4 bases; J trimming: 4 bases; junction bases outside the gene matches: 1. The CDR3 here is CASSLDRGTEAFF. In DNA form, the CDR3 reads TGCGCCAGCAGCCTGGACAGGGGCACTGAAGCTTTCTTT.

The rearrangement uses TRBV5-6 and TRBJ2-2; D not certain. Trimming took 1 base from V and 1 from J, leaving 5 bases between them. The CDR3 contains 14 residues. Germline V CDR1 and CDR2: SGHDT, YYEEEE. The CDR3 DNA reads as TGTGCCAGCAGCTTGCCCCAGAACACCGGGGAGCTGTTTTTT. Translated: CASSLPQNTGELFF.

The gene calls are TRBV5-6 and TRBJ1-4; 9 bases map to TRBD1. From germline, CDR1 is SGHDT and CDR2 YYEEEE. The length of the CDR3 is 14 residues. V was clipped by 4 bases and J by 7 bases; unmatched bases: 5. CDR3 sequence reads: CASSRDRVGEKLFF. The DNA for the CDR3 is TGTGCCAGCAGCCGGGACAGGGTGGGTGAAAAACTGTTTTTT.